The present T cell receptor beta chain was sequenced within a study of long-term antiretroviral therapy in people with HIV (dated by TCRdb to the early 2020s). In terms of the full investigation: The earliest samples were collected about a decade before the 2015 WHO recommendation for immediate ART, when ART was typically delayed until CD4 counts fell. A retrospective serial study tested whether changes in peripheral blood TRB repertoire composition and diversity were associated with ART initiation and durable HIV suppression. From some 30 adults with confirmed HIV infection, the cohort provided some 200 cryopreserved PBMC samples, gathered serially across a mean of roughly 6 years (range 1-12). Of the roughly 31 participants with HIV, about a dozen were female. No cross-contamination during QIAcube processing was seen in test extractions of a monoclonal T-cell line run alongside 30 to 35 polyclonal samples. What the research found in general, with its limitations: Narrower CDR3 length ranges were observed in HIV repertoires than in controls, and an antigen-experienced repertoire with only a slight naive shift after ART was suggested by the network structure. Limited PBMC availability meant only the TCR beta chain was sequenced, without alpha chain pairing. A significant increase in TRB diversity was found to be associated with ART initiation, although TRB diversity was observed to remain significantly below that of transplant donor controls even after long-term ART. The repertoire was dominated across all time points by expanded TRB clones identified before ART initiation, although this dominance was seen to fluctuate and to decrease in many PLHIV after ART. Because pre-ART samples had limited cell numbers, unsorted PBMC were profiled rather than sorted CD4+ and CD8+ T cells. Inferences about post-ART repertoire changes are limited because no data were available on ART adherence, viral resistance or therapy changes. The samples span the years 2004 to 2017, and the ART regimens used at that time may not be as effective as current regimens.

The sample holds one count of this clone. Its antigen target is currently unknown. No much larger clone exists at a distance of one base, and base qualities are not known. Participants were included only if at least one PBMC sample before ART initiation and at least two post-ART samples were available. All participants with HIV were treated in the United States of America. Before DNA extraction, cryopreserved samples of roughly 0.85-11 million PBMC were thawed and then washed. At the time of the earliest PBMC sample for each participant with HIV, ages ranged from roughly 20 to 54 years. Each participant contributed PBMC samples from 1-4 timepoints before ART initiation and 2-8 timepoints after ART initiation, with a median of 7 samples. Serial HIV viral load, CD4+ T-cell count, ART history and demographic data were obtained for every participant. Genomic DNA was extracted from unsorted PBMC with a Qiagen kit on a QIAcube, processed in batches of 12 samples.

The immunoSEQ hsTCRB v3.0 assay was used at survey level resolution for TRB variable region sequencing. The target sequencing depth for TRB was about 40,000-55,000 T-cell genomes per sample. An Illumina MiSeq with a v3 150-cycle kit was used to sequence the pooled TRB libraries. Turning to the authors' computational methods: Repertoire analysis was run in R within a reproducible Nextflow workflow that covered QC, data transformation and analysis. LymphoSeq2, an R package for AIRR-Seq data exploration, was used to implement custom analyses. Several samples yielding fewer than 5000 total TRB sequences were excluded, leaving 150 to 200 analyzed HIV repertoires. Of the roughly 190 retained HIV repertoires, approximately 57 were collected before and about 130 after ART initiation. Repertoires were downsampled to 5000 TRB nucleotide sequences, with summary statistics averaged over 100 downsampling iterations. Only TRB sequences with CDR3 regions of at least seven amino acids were retained for analysis. Diversity was measured with a Shannon entropy-derived clonality score and the Gini coefficient. In the repertoire networks, any two of the top 5000 CDR3 amino acid sequences were linked whenever the two sequences differed by an edit distance of one. Antigen specificity groups and MHC restriction were predicted for TRB CDR3 amino acid sequences with GLIPH2. To flag known associations with CMV, EBV, HIV or tissue antigens, CDR3 amino acid sequences were compared against VDJdb and McPAS-TCR. Pre-ART, post-ART and control groups were compared with Wilcoxon signed-rank tests and Holm-Bonferroni correction. The clones in this table, taken by TCRdb from immuneACCESS, are in-frame only. Not every clone is retained; where verified, under half of the shortfall comes from an unresolved V gene, and the cause of the rest is unknown. That table is the source of V, J and clone size, and D and trimming were worked out from the DNA. The sample contains 35,000 to 40,000 clones, around 94% of them found a single time. The ten largest clones add up to 3.6% of the sample.

The CDR3 numbers 15 residues from cysteine through phenylalanine. Only the CDR3 DNA is retained, 45 bases long and in frame from the first base. Trimming leaves V shorter by 4 bases and J shorter by 8 bases, with the junction holding 13 bases beyond the gene matches. The germline V gene supplies CDR1 SGHTA and CDR2 FQGTGA. The input for sequencing was unsorted PBMCs, taken 4.1 years after starting antiretroviral therapy. This clonotype originated in a woman aged 45 to 65 with HIV. The chain is made from TRBV7-3 and TRBJ2-5; 7 central nucleotides agree with TRBD1. The CDR3 here reads CASSSSRQGVGTQYF. The bases are TGTGCCAGCAGCTCCTCCCGTCAGGGGGTAGGAACCCAGTACTTC.